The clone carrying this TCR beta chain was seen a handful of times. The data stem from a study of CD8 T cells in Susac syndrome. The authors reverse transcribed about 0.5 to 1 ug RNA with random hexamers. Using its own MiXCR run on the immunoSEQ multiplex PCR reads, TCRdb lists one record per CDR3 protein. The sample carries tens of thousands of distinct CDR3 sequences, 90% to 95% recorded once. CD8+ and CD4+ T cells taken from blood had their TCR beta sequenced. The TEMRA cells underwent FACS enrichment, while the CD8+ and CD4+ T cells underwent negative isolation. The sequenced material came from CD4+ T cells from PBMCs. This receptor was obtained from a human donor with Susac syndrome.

This CDR3 reads CSVTGTEATNEKLFF. For the CDR3, the DNA is TGCAGCGTCACCGGGACAGAGGCAACTAATGAAAAACTGTTTTTT. The V and J genes are TRBV29-1 and TRBJ1-4; 7 bases align to TRBD1. In germline, CDR1 is SQVTM, CDR2 ANQGSEA. CDR3 length: 15 residues. The trim removed 6 bases at V and 0 bases at J, leaving 7 bases unmatched.